A selection of T cell receptor beta chains follows, all from one sample in a study of T cell changes during pregnancy in multiple sclerosis. Repertoires were generated with immunoSEQ multiplex PCR, while TCRdb's copy carries only in-frame clones and drops some. The sample yields about 27,000 clones, around nine tenths seen once. This specimen was CD8+ T cells from peripheral blood mononuclear cells, taken in the second trimester of pregnancy. These receptors all come from a female donor with multiple sclerosis, enrolled in a pregnancy study. CDR3s include the opening cysteine and the closing phenylalanine or tryptophan. The order of the fields is V gene, J gene, D gene, clone size, CDR3 protein, CDR3 DNA. A D gene is named only where the DNA matches it firmly. The listing skips clone size in some rows; elsewhere it reads once, few, many or a size class.

TRBV19	TRBJ1-1	NA	NA	CASSINPTEAFF	TGTGCCAGTAGTATCAACCCAACAGAAGCTTTCTTT
TRBV5-6	TRBJ2-7	NA	NA	CASSTQGEQYF	TGTGCCAGCAGCACACAGGGCGAGCAGTACTTC
TRBV19	TRBJ2-2	NA	few	CASSIIQGSGELFF	TGTGCCAGTAGTATAATCCAGGGGTCCGGGGAGCTGTTTTTT
TRBV6-5	TRBJ1-1	NA	NA	CASSPILDLQVEAFF	TGTGCCAGCAGCCCGATACTTGATCTTCAGGTAGAAGCTTTCTTT
TRBV2	TRBJ2-7	TRBD1	NA	CASSEGPGQGYEQYF	TGTGCCAGCAGTGAGGGGCCGGGACAGGGCTACGAGCAGTACTTC
TRBV25-1	TRBJ2-7	NA	NA	CASSEEGHLYEQYF	TGTGCCAGCAGTGAGGAAGGACACCTCTACGAGCAGTACTTC
TRBV7-2	TRBJ1-2	TRBD1	NA	CASSTRQGAYTF	TGTGCCAGCAGCACCAGACAGGGGGCGTACACCTTC
TRBV27	TRBJ1-2	NA	NA	CASSADLRGGYTF	TGTGCCAGCAGTGCGGACCTCAGAGGGGGCTACACCTTC
TRBV30	TRBJ2-7	TRBD1	NA	CAWRDRVLSYEQYF	TGTGCCTGGAGAGACAGGGTCCTCTCCTACGAGCAGTACTTC
TRBV7-3	TRBJ2-5	TRBD2	NA	CASSRAGLAGTQTQYF	TGTGCCAGCAGCCGCGCGGGACTAGCGGGTACCCAGACCCAGTACTTC
TRBV7-9	TRBJ1-2	NA	medium-sized	CASSLVGRAPYGYTF	TGTGCCAGCAGCTTAGTCGGCAGGGCCCCCTATGGCTACACCTTC
TRBV7-2	TRBJ1-2	NA	NA	CASSLGNRGRGYTF	TGTGCCAGCAGCTTAGGCAATAGGGGTAGGGGCTACACCTTC
TRBV2	TRBJ2-7	NA	once	CASSEAPIYSYEQYF	TGTGCCAGCAGTGAAGCGCCTATTTACTCCTACGAGCAGTACTTC
TRBV7-3	TRBJ2-5	TRBD2	NA	CASSPTGTSGETQYF	TGTGCCAGCAGTCCTACCGGGACTAGCGGAGAGACCCAGTACTTC
TRBV5-1	TRBJ2-7	TRBD1	few	CASSTGQTYYEQYF	TGCGCCAGCAGCACGGGACAGACCTACTACGAGCAGTACTTC
TRBV7-9	TRBJ1-2	TRBD1	NA	CASSLRQGAAYGYTF	TGTGCCAGCAGCTTACGACAGGGGGCCGCCTATGGCTACACCTTC
TRBV6-5	TRBJ1-2	TRBD1	NA	CASSEGAGGGYTF	TGTGCCAGCTCGGAGGGGGCTGGGGGTGGCTACACCTTC
TRBV5-1	TRBJ2-3	NA	NA	CASSLDGVADTQYF	TGCGCCAGCAGCTTGGACGGGGTAGCAGATACGCAGTATTTT
TRBV10-1	TRBJ2-1	NA	NA	CASSAAGAEDEQFF	TGCGCCAGCAGTGCGGCGGGGGCCGAGGATGAGCAGTTCTTC
TRBV6-1	TRBJ2-5	TRBD2	NA	CASSGTSGGAETQYF	TGTGCCAGCAGTGGGACTAGCGGGGGGGCAGAGACCCAGTACTTC
TRBV5-1	TRBJ1-4	NA	NA	CASSLRGLTNEKLFF	TGCGCCAGCAGCTTGAGAGGATTAACTAATGAAAAACTGTTTTTT
TRBV13	TRBJ2-7	NA	once	CASSFSSAFSYEQYF	TGTGCCAGCAGCTTTTCTAGCGCCTTCTCCTACGAGCAGTACTTC
TRBV28	TRBJ2-7	NA	NA	CASSLYNPRSEQYF	TGTGCCAGCAGTTTATATAATCCAAGGAGCGAGCAGTACTTC
TRBV19	TRBJ1-2	NA	NA	CASWSEVNYGYTF	TGTGCCAGTTGGAGCGAAGTAAACTATGGCTACACCTTC